This T cell receptor (beta chain) was identified during a study of technical replicates of blood from several donors. This CDR3 is built from 15 residues. The V gene's germline CDR1 is SGHRS and CDR2 YFSETQ. The V end lost 0 bases, the J end lost 7 bases, and 16 bases lay between the germline ends. Libraries were prepared by immunoSEQ multiplex PCR; TCRdb keeps only in-frame clonotypes and omits some of them. The table includes tens of thousands of clones, 95% to 98% detected once. This chain connects TRBV5-1 to TRBJ1-1; D possibly corresponds to TRBD1 (6 bases). The sequencing input was T cells isolated from PBMCs. The receptor comes from a human donor in good health. CDR3 DNA sequence: TGCGCCAGCAGCTTGGTTCTGGGGGCGGGAGGTGAAGCTTTCTTT. It translates to CASSLVLGAGGEAFF.